This T cell receptor (beta chain) originates from a study of blood T cell repertoires in COVID-19. Study-level information: The United States, Italy and Spain were the sources of the acute and convalescent COVID-19 samples.

After removal of 8 bases from V and 8 bases from J, the junction contained 3 bases not matched to a gene. Germline V CDR1 and CDR2: KGHSH, LQKENI. This CDR3 contains 13 residues. How the authors handled the data: Counts of nucleated cells, estimated from reference gene primer amplification, were obtained. The table came from immunoSEQ multiplex PCR; TCRdb's copy has only in-frame clones and leaves some out. The D gene and trimming were derived from the DNA, and the V and J assignments and clone size from that table. The sample carries a few hundred thousand clones, around 88% recorded once. The study drew participants aged about 18 to 90 years from 24 US areas.

What was sequenced was PBMCs or T cells enriched from blood (not recorded which). The receptor was derived from a woman aged 45 to 65 with acute COVID-19. The V gene is TRBV18, the J gene TRBJ1-6, with 10 bases fitting TRBD1. The CDR3 spells CASTGQGDSPLHF. The CDR3 DNA reads as TGTGCCAGCACTGGACAGGGGGATTCACCCCTCCACTTT.